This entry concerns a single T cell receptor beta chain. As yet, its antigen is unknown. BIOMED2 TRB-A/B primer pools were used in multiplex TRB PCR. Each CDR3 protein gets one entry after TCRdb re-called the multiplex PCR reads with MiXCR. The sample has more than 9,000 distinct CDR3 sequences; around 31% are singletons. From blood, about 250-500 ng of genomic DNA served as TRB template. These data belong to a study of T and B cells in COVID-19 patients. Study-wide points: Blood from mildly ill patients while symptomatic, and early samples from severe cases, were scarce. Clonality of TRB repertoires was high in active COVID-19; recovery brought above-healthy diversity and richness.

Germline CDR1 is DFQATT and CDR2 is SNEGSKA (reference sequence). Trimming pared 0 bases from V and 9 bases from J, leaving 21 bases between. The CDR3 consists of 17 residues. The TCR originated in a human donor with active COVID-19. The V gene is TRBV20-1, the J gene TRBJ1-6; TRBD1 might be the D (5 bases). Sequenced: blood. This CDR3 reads CSARDPWKAGNVSPLHF. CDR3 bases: TGCAGTGCTAGAGATCCGTGGAAGGCAGGGAATGTTTCACCCCTCCACTTT.